The present T cell receptor beta chain was sequenced within a study of blood T cell repertoires in COVID-19. The wider study: Some COVID-19 samples were acute and others convalescent; all came from the United States, Italy and Spain. Sources were T cells, B-cell-depleted T cells, or PBMCs; the material itself was cDNA or gDNA.

Original analysis: Researchers report that nucleated cell counts were estimated from reference gene primer amplification. Method: immunoSEQ multiplex PCR; TCRdb's copy keeps in-frame clones and lacks some. V and J calls and clone size are as listed in that table; D and trimming were resolved from the DNA. The sample lists 150,000 to 200,000 clones, 80% to 90% occurring once. Trimming cost V 7 bases and J 1 base, with 8 bases left between them. This CDR3 spans 12 amino acids. Germline assignment: CDR1 MNHEY and CDR2 SMNVEV (reference sequence). V gene TRBV27 combines with J gene TRBJ2-7; the D is unclear. The sample comprised peripheral blood. The TCR comes from a man in his sixties with acute or convalescent COVID-19. CDR3 nucleotides: TGTGCCAGCAAGATGAGATCCTACGAGCAGTACTTC. Amino acids: CASKMRSYEQYF.